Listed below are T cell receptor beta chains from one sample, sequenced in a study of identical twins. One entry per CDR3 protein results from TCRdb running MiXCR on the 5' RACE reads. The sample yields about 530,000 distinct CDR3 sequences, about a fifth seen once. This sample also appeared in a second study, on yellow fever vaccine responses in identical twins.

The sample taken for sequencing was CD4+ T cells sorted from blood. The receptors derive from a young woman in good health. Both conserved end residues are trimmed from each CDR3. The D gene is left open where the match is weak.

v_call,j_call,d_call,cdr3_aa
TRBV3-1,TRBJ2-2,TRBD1,ASSQGQGPTGELF
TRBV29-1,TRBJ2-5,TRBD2,SVEAGLQETQY
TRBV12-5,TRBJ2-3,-,ASGLVPGGDTQY
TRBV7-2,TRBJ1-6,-,ASSLERQGNSPLH
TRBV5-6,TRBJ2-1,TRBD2,ASSLRTSGTYNEQF
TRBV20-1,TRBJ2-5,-,SARLQETQY
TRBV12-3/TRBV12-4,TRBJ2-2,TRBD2,ASNPGLAGDAGELF
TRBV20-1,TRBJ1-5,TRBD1,SARTGGARGNQPQH
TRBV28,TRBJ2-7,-,ASSSLGPKRGYEQY
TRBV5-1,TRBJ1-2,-,ASSLDPGVYGYT
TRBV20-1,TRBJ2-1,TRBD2,SARIIAGHHNEQF
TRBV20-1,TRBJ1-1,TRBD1,SADRGNKNTEAF
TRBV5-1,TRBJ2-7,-,ASSPSDGTYEQY
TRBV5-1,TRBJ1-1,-,ATRGGDLMNTEAF
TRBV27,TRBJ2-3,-,ASSLRPTLTDTQY
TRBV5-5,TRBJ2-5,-,ASSPGASDRRETQY
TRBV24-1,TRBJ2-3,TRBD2,ATRGAGGSTDTQY
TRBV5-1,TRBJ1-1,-,ASSLGRTPFIEAF
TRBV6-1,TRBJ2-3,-,ASRAAVMGADTQY
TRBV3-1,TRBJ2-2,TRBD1,ASRQTAMAGGGELF
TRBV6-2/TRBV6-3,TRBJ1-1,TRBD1,ASSFLVSGTGGGMNTEAF
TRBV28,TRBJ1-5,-,ASTLRQITQPQH
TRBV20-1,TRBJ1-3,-,SAGRSGPGNTIY
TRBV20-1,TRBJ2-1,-,SASPGSVNEQF
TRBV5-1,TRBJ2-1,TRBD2,ASSFLGGGNGEQF
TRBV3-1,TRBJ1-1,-,ASSSGRWTEAF
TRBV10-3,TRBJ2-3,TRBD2,AIRQISAGVTDTQY
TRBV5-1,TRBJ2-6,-,ASSPGGGSNVLT
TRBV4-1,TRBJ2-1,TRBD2,ASSRGTSGSGEQF
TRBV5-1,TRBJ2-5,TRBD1,ASSVLPRDRGQETQY
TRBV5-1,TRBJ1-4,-,ASSGGGLSTNEKLF
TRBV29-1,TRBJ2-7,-,SVRYLARGEQY
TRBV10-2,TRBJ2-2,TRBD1,ASIGTGNTGELF
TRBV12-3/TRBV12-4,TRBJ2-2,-,ASSSVGAAGELF
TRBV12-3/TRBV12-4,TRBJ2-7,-,ASSYRATYEQY
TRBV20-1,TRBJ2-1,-,SASRAVTYNEQF
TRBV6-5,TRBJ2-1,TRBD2,ASSSLKAGVNNEQF
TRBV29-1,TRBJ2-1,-,SAETSLNEQF
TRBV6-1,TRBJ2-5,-,ASRTDPYQETQY
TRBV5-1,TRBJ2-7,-,ASSLGGGAEQY
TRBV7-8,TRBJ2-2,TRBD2,ASSLRTSGSPGELF
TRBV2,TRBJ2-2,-,ASSVWGPGELF
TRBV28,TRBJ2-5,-,ASSLLDYQETQY
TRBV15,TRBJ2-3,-,ATSFGPDTQY
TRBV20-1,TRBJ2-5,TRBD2,SAPTSGVETQY
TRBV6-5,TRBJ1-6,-,ASSYSRDNSPLH
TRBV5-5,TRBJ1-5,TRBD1,ASSSGTDNQPQH
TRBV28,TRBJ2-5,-,ASKRSGGAPYQETQY
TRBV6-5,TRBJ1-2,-,ASSSRFGYT
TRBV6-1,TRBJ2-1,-,ASTFRWSSSNSYNEQF
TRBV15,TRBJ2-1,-,ATSRAPRISYNEQF
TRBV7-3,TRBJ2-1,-,ASRVSAQQVDEQF
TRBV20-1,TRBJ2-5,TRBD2,SANRGGQETQY
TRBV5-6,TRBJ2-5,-,ASSSPVGAKTQY